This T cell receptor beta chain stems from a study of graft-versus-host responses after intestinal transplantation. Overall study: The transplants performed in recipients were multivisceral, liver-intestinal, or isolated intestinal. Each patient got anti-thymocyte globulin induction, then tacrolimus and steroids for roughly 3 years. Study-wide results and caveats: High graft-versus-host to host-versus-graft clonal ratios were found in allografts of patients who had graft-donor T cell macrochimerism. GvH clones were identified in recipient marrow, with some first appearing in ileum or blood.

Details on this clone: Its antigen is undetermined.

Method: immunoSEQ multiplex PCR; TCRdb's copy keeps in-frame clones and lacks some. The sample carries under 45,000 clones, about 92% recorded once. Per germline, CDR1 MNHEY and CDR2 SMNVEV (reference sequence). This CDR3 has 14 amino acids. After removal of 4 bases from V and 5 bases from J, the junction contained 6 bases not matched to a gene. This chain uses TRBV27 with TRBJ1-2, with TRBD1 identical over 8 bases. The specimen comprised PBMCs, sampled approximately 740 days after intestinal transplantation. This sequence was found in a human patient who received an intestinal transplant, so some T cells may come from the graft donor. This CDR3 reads CASSSSGTGYGYTF. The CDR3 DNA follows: TGTGCCAGCAGTTCCTCCGGGACAGGATATGGCTACACCTTC.